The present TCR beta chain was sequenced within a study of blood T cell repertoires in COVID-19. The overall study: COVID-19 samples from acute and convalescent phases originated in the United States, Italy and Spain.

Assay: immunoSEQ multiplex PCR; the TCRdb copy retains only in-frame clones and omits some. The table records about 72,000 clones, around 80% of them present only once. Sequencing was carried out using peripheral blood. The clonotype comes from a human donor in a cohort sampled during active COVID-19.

The CDR3 sequence is CASSRAWEKLFF. CDR3 DNA: TGTGCCAGCAGCCGAGCTTGGGAAAAACTGTTTTTT. This chain uses TRBV12-3 or TRBV12-4 with TRBJ1-4; D unresolved. The CDR3 is 12 residues long. With 6 bases removed from V and 8 bases from J, the gap between germline ends came to 10 bases.